The next 9 T cell receptor beta chains were all read from a single sample in a study of post-analysis software for immune sequencing data. Study-wide points: In patients, TRBV5-6, TRBV5-1 and TRBV20-1 belonged to roughly 5 TRBV segments found more frequently than in controls.

Prepared TCR beta cDNA libraries contained unique molecular identifiers. TCRdb reprocessed the PCR reads via MiXCR and lists one record per CDR3 protein. Among about 430,000 distinct CDR3 sequences listed, roughly 38% were seen once. These receptors' antigens are unknown. Sequenced input: blood. These receptors originate from a girl aged 2-10 years with multiple sclerosis.

For this clonotype: The junction departs from the called germline gene at one end, perhaps through a read error. V and J are TRBV10-3 and TRBJ2-1, with D possibly matching TRBD2 (6 bases). The CDR3 spans 15 residues. Germline CDR1 and CDR2: ENHRY and SYGVKD. The CDR3 protein is CAISEGGSTYNAQFF. The DNA of the CDR3 is TGTGCCATCAGTGAGGGGGGGTCGACCTACAATGCGCAGTTCTTC.

This clonotype was counted many times. The V and J genes are TRBV5-1 and TRBJ2-3; 16 nucleotides match TRBD2. This CDR3 has 17 amino acids. The V and J ends lost 4 bases and 0 bases, in that order; junction bases with no gene match: 2. Germline V gene lookup returns CDR1 SGHRS and CDR2 YFSETQ. The CDR3 spells CASSPGLAGGSTDTQYF. The CDR3, as DNA: TGCGCCAGCAGCCCGGGACTAGCGGGGGGGAGCACAGATACGCAGTATTTT.

The CDR3, as DNA: TGCAGTGCTACCCCCACCGGGACTAGCGGGAGGCTTTACACAGATACGCAGTATTTT. Its protein is CSATPTGTSGRLYTDTQYF. The chain links TRBV20-1 to TRBJ2-3; 15 nucleotides match TRBD2. Germline trimming cut 4 bases from V and 2 bases from J; bases unmatched to any gene: 13. Germline-derived CDR1 and CDR2 are DFQATT and SNEGSKA (reference sequence). This CDR3 is built from 19 residues.

Here the CDR3 reads CASSLEGFNSPLHF. The CDR3 coding sequence is TGTGCCAGCAGCTTGGAAGGTTTTAATTCACCCCTCCACTTT. The V gene is TRBV5-5, the J gene TRBJ1-6; D is undetermined. CDR1 is SGHKS and CDR2 is YYEKEE in the germline V gene (reference sequence). The CDR3 length is 14 residues. V lost 0 bases, J lost 6 bases, and 7 bases lay in between.

V gene TRBV6-5 combines with J gene TRBJ2-5; no reliable D call. With the DNA end fitting TRBJ2-7 better, the J assignment may be wrong. This CDR3 has 13 residues. Germline assignment: CDR1 MNHEY and CDR2 SVGAGI. The CDR3 reads CASSPPGRYEQYF. The CDR3, as DNA: TGTGCCAGCAGCCCTCCGGGCCGCTACGAGCAGTACTTC.

The V call is TRBV10-3, the J call TRBJ2-3, with 8 bases lining up with TRBD2. The CDR3 spans 15 residues. J was trimmed by 5 bases and V by 5 bases; bases with no gene match: 9. Germline V gene data show CDR1 as ENHRY and CDR2 as SYGVKD. The CDR3 DNA sequence: TGTGCCATCAGTCCACGGGAGGGCCTGGTAGATACGCAGTATTTT. Translation: CAISPREGLVDTQYF.

This clonotype came up a few times. In DNA, the CDR3 is TGCAGCGTCATTGACGGGAATAATCAGCCCCAGCATTTT. This translates into CSVIDGNNQPQHF. The genes are TRBV29-1 and TRBJ1-5; D not resolved. V shed 6 bases and J shed 4 bases, with 13 bases lying between them. CDR1 and CDR2 (germline): SQVTM, ANQGSEA. The CDR3 sequence is 13 residues long.

The genes are TRBV6-5 and TRBJ2-7, with D tentatively TRBD1 or TRBD2 (5 bases each). This CDR3 region has 17 residues. V lost 5 bases and J lost 1, with 21 bases in between. Germline-derived CDR1 and CDR2 are MNHEY and SVGAGI. CDR3 sequence: CASSIRPGTVISYEQYF. CDR3 nucleotide sequence: TGTGCCAGCAGTATACGCCCTGGGACGGTAATTTCCTACGAGCAGTACTTC.

The sample holds a few counts of this clonotype. J is TRBJ2-7 and V is TRBV7-9, with TRBD1 matching over 7 bases. CDR1 is SEHNR and CDR2 is FQNEAQ in the germline V gene (reference sequence). The CDR3 extends over 15 amino acids. V gave up 5 bases and J gave up 6 bases; unmatched junction bases: 13. The chain's CDR3 is CASSVQQGQGFEQYF. Written as DNA, the CDR3 is TGTGCCAGCAGCGTCCAACAGGGGCAGGGGTTCGAGCAGTACTTC. Looking up the rest from reference TRBV7-9 and TRBJ2-7 gives the full variable domain: DTGVSQNPRHKITKRGQNVTFRCDPISEHNRLYWYRQTLGQGPEFLTYFQNEAQLEKSRLLSDRFSAERPKGSFSTLEIQRTEQGDSAMYLCASSVQQGQGFEQYFGPGTRLTVT.